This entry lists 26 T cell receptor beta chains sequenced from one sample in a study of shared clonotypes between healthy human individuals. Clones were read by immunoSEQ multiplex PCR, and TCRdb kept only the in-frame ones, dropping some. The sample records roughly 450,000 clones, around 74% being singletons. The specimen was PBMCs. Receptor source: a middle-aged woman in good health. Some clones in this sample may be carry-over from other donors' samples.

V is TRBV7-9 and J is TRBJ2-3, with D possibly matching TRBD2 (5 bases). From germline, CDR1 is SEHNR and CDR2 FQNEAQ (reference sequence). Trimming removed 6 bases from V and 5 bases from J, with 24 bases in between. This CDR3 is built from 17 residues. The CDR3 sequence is CASRLGRSRLPLDTQYF. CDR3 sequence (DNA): TGTGCCAGCAGACTAGGTCGAAGTCGCCTACCATTAGATACGCAGTATTTT.

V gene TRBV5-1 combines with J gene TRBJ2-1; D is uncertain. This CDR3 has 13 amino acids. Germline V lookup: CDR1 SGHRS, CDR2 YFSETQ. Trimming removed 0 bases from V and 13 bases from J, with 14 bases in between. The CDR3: CASSLGDRSNQFF. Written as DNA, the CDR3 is TGCGCCAGCAGCTTGGGGGATCGATCAAATCAGTTCTTC.

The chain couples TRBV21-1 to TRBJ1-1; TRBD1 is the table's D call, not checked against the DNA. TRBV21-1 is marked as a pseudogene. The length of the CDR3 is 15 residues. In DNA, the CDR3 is TGTGCCAGCAGCAAAGAAGGACAGGGGAACACTGAAGCTTTCTTT. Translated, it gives CASSKEGQGNTEAFF.

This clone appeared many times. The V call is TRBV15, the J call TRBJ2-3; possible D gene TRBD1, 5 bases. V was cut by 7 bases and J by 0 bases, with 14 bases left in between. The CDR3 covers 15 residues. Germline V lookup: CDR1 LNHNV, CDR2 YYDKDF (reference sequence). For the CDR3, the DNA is TGTGCCACCACTCCAGGGATGGCTAGCACAGATACGCAGTATTTT. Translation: CATTPGMASTDTQYF.

CDR3 protein: CASSDTRTPYEQYF. In nucleotides, the CDR3 is TGTGCCAGCAGTGATACTAGGACCCCCTACGAGCAGTACTTC. This chain joins TRBV2 and TRBJ2-7, with a possible D match to TRBD2 (5 bases). Deletions cut 3 bases from V and 2 bases from J, with 11 bases between. Looked up from germline, CDR1 is SNHLY and CDR2 is FYNNEI. The CDR3 is 14 amino acids.

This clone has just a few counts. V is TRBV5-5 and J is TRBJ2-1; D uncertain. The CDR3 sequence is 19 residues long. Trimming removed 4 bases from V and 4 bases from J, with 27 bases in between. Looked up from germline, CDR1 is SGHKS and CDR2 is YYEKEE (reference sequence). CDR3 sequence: CASSDDGALLNFPYNEQFF. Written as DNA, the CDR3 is TGTGCCAGCAGCGACGACGGAGCACTTCTCAACTTCCCGTACAATGAGCAGTTCTTC.

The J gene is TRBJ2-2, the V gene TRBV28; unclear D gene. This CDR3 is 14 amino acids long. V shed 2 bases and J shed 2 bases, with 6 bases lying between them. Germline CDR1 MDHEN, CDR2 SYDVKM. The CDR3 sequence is CASSLIINTGELFF. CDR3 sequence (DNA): TGTGCCAGCAGTTTAATTATTAACACCGGGGAGCTGTTTTTT.

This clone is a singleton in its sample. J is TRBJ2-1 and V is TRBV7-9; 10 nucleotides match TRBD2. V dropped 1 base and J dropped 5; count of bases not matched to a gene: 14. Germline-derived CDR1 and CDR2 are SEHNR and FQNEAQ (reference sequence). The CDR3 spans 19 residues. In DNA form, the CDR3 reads TGTGCCAGCAGCTTAGGGTTTTCGTTTCGGACTAGCGGCGACAATGAGCAGTTCTTC. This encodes CASSLGFSFRTSGDNEQFF. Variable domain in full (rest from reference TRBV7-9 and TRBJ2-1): DTGVSQNPRHKITKRGQNVTFRCDPISEHNRLYWYRQTLGQGPEFLTYFQNEAQLEKSRLLSDRFSAERPKGSFSTLEIQRTEQGDSAMYLCASSLGFSFRTSGDNEQFFGPGTRLTVL.

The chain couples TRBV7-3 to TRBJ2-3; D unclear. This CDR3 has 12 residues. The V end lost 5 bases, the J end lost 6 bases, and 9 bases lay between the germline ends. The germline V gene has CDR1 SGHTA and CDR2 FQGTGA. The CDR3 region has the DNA TGTGCCAGCAGCCTCCTACTGGATACGCAGTATTTT. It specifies CASSLLLDTQYF.

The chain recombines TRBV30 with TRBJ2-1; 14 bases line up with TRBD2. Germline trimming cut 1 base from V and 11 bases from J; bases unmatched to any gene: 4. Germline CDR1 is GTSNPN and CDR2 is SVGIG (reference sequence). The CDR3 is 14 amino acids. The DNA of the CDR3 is TGTGCCTGGAGTGCCGGGACTAGCGGGAGAAAGCAGTTCTTC. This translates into CAWSAGTSGRKQFF.

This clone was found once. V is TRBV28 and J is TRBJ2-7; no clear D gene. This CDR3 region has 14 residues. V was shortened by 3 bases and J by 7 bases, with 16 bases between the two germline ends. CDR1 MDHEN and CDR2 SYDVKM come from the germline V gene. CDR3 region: CASSFWDGNSEQYF. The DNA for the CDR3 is TGTGCCAGCAGTTTCTGGGATGGGAATAGTGAGCAGTACTTC.

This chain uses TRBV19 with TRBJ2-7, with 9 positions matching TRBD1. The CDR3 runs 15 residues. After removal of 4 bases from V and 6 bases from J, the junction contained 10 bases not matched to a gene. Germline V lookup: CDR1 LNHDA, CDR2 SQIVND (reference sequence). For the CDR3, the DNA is TGTGCCAGTAGTAGGACCGGGACAGGGTCTCGCGAGCAGTACTTC. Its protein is CASSRTGTGSREQYF.

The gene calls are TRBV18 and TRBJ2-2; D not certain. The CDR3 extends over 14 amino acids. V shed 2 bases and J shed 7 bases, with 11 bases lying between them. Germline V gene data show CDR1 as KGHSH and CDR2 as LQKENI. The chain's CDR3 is CASSPATSGGELFF. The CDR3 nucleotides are TGTGCCAGCTCACCAGCGACTTCCGGCGGGGAGCTGTTTTTT.

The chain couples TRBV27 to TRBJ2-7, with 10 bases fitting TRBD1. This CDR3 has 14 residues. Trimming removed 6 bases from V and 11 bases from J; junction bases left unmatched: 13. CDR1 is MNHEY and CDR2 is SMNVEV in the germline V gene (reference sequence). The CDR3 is CASRLDRGPTWEYF. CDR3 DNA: TGTGCCAGCAGGTTAGACAGGGGGCCTACTTGGGAGTACTTC.

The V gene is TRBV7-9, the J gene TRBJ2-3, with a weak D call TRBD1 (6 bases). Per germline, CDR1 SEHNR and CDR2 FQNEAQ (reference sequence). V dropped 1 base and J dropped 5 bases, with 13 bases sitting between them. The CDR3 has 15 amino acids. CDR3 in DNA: TGTGCCAGCAGCTTAGTAGGACAGACCGTAGATACGCAGTATTTT. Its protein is CASSLVGQTVDTQYF. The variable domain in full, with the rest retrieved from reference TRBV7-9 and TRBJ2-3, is DTGVSQNPRHKITKRGQNVTFRCDPISEHNRLYWYRQTLGQGPEFLTYFQNEAQLEKSRLLSDRFSAERPKGSFSTLEIQRTEQGDSAMYLCASSLVGQTVDTQYFGPGTRLTVL.

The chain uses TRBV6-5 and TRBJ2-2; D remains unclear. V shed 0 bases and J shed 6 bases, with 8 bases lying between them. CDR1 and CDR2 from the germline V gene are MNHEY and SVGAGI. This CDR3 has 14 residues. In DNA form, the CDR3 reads TGTGCCAGCAGTTACTCGTCGGTTTCCGGGGAGCTGTTTTTT. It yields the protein CASSYSSVSGELFF.

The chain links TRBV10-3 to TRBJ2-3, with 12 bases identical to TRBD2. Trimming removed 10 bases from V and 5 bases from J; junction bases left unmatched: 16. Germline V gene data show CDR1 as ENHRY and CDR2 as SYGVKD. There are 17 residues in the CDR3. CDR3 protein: CATGQGSQGLAGDTQYF. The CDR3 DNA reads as TGTGCCACCGGGCAGGGATCACAGGGACTAGCGGGAGATACGCAGTATTTT.

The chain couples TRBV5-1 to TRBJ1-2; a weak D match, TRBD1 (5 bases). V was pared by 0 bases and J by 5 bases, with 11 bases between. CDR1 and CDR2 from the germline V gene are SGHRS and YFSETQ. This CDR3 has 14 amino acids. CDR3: CASSLEAGRYGYTF. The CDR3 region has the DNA TGCGCCAGCAGCTTGGAAGCAGGGCGGTATGGCTACACCTTC.

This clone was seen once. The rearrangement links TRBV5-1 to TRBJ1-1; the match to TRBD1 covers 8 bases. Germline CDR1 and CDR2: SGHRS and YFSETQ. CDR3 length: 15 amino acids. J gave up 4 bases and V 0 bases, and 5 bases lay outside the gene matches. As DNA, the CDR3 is TGCGCCAGCAGCTTGGCCACAGGGGGGACCACTGAAGCTTTCTTT. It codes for CASSLATGGTTEAFF. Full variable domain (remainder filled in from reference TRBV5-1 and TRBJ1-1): KAGVTQTPRYLIKTRGQQVTLSCSPISGHRSVSWYQQTPGQGLQFLFEYFSETQRNKGNFPGRFSGRQFSNSRSEMNVSTLELGDSALYLCASSLATGGTTEAFFGQGTRLTVV.

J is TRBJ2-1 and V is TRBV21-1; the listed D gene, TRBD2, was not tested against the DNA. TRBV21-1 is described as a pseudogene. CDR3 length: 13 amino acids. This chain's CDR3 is CASSPNGWHEQFF. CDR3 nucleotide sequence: TGTGCCAGCAGTCCTAACGGGTGGCATGAGCAGTTCTTC.

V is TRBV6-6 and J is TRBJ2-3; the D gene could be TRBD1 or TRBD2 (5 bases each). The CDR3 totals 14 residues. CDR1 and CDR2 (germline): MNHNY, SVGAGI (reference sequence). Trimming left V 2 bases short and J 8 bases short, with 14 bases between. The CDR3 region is CASSYTREQATQYF. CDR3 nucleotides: TGTGCCAGCAGTTACACCAGGGAGCAAGCTACGCAGTATTTT.

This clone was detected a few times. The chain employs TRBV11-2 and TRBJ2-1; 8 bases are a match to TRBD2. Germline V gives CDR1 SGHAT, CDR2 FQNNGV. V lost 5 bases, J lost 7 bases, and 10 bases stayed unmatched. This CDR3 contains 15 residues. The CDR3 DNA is TGTGCCAGCAGCATCGACCGGGGACTAGAGAATGAGCAGTTCTTC. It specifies CASSIDRGLENEQFF.

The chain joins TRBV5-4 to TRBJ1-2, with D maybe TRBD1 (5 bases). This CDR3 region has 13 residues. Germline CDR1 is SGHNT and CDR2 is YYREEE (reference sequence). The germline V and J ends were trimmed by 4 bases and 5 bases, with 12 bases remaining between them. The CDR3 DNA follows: TGTGCCAGCAGCGTGACAGTTTTTTATGGCTACACCTTC. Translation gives CASSVTVFYGYTF.

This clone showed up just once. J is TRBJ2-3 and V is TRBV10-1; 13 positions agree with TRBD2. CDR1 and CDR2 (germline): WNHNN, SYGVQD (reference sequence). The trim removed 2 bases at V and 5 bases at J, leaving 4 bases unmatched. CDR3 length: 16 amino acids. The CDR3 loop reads CASSEGLAGVGDTQYF. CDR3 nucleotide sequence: TGCGCCAGCAGTGAGGGACTAGCGGGAGTTGGAGATACGCAGTATTTT.

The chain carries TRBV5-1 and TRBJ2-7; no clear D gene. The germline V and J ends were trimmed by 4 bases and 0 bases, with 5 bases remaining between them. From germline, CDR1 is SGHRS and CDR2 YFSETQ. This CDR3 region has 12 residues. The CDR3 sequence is CASSQSSYEQYF. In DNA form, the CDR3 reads TGCGCCAGCAGCCAAAGCTCCTACGAGCAGTACTTC.

This CDR3 is CASSPRTGGLNSYNEQFF. CDR3 DNA: TGCGCCAGCAGCCCCCGGACAGGGGGCCTCAATAGCTACAATGAGCAGTTCTTC. V usage is TRBV5-1 and J usage is TRBJ2-1; TRBD1 matches 11 bases. The J segment lost 3 bases and the V segment lost 4 bases, leaving 12 bases of the junction unmatched. CDR1 is SGHRS and CDR2 is YFSETQ in the germline V gene. CDR3 length equals 18 residues.